The present entry profiles one TCR beta chain with its context. Its antigen is not identified. The CDR3 consists of 14 residues. V shed 3 bases and J 7 bases; nucleotides not matched to a gene: 6. Germline V CDR1 and CDR2: SGDLS, YYNGEE. The data were taken from a study of cytomegalovirus exposure and HLA in healthy donors. Overall study findings and caveats: In an earlier analysis, in some 500 donors, most V segments appeared productive either ~87% or ~30% of the time. When presence/absence was analysed, sequencing depth was taken to be roughly uniform across donors.

PCR involved 60 Vbeta and 13 Jbeta primers. Clones were sequenced by immunoSEQ multiplex PCR, and TCRdb holds only the in-frame ones, with some missing. Seen here are approximately 170,000 clones, over 75% observed once, and the top ten hold about 2.5%. V usage is TRBV9 and J usage is TRBJ1-2; the match to TRBD1 covers 10 bases. Sequencing was carried out using PBMCs. This sequence originates from a male donor in good health and CMV-seronegative. The CDR3 nucleotides are TGTGCCAGCAGCGAAATCGGGACAGGGGCTGGCTACACCTTC. This gives the protein CASSEIGTGAGYTF. The whole variable domain, remainder taken from reference TRBV9 and TRBJ1-2, is DSGVTQTPKHLITATGQRVTLRCSPRSGDLSVYWYQQSLDQGLQFLIQYYNGEERAKGNILERFSAQQFPDLHSELNLSSLELGDSALYFCASSEIGTGAGYTFGSGTRLTVV.